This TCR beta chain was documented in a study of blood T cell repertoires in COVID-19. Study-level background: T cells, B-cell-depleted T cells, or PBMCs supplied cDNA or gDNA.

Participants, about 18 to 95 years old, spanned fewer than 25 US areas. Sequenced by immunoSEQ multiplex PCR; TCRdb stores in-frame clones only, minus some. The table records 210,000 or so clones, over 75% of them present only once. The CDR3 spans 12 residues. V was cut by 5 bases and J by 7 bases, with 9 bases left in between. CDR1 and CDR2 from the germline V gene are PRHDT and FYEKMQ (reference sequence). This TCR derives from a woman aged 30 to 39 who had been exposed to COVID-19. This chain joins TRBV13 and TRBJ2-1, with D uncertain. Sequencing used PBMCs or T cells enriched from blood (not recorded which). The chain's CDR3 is CASSPPINEQFF. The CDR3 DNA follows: TGTGCCAGCAGCCCTCCTATAAATGAGCAGTTCTTC.